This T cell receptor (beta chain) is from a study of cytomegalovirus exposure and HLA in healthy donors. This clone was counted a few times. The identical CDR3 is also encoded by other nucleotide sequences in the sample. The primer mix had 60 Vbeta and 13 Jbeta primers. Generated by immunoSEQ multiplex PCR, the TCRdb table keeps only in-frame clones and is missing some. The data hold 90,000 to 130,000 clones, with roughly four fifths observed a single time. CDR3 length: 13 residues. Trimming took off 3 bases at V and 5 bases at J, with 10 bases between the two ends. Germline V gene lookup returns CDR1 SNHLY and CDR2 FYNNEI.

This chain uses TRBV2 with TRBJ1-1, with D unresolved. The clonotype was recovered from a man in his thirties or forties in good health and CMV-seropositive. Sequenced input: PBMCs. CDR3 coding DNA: TGTGCCAGCAGTGAGCGGGGAGGGACTGAAGCTTTCTTT. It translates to CASSERGGTEAFF.